Shown below are 18 T cell receptor beta chains from a single sample sequenced in a study of T cells expressing NK-cell markers. TCRdb re-called the 5' RACE reads and shows each CDR3 protein once, DNA omitted. The sample table sets out 400,000 to 550,000 distinct CDR3 sequences. The sample comprised blood T cells: a sorted CD56 or NKG2C T cell subset, CD4+ or CD8+ T cells, or bulk PBMC T cells (not recorded which). All receptors come from a woman between 18 and 70 years old in good health.

The J gene is TRBJ2-3, the V gene TRBV5-4; TCRdb's assignment of TRBD1 cannot be checked, as there is no DNA. The germline V gene encodes CDR1 SGHNT and CDR2 YYREEE (reference sequence). The CDR3 totals 16 residues. CDR3 region: CASSPGGLVVTDTQYF. The entire variable domain, with the rest obtained from reference TRBV5-4 and TRBJ2-3, is as follows: ETGVTQSPTHLIKTRGQQVTLRCSSQSGHNTVSWYQQALGQGPQFIFQYYREEENGRGNFPPRFSGLQFPNYSSELNVNALELDDSALYLCASSPGGLVVTDTQYFGPGTRLTVL.

The V call is TRBV19, the J call TRBJ1-5. Germline loops: CDR1 LNHDA, CDR2 SQIVND (reference sequence). The CDR3 is 17 amino acids. The CDR3 spells CASSPGRYTSSNQPQHF.

The V call is TRBV29-1, the J call TRBJ1-3. This CDR3 contains 13 residues. Germline V gives CDR1 SQVTM, CDR2 ANQGSEA. CDR3 sequence: CSVESDLRDTIYF.

V gene TRBV7-2 combines with J gene TRBJ1-4; TCRdb gives TRBD1 as the D gene, but with no DNA this cannot be confirmed. Germline lookup yields CDR1 SGHTA and CDR2 FQGNSA. CDR3 length: 15 amino acids. This CDR3 is CASSAYRTLGEKLFF.

The V and J genes are TRBV28 and TRBJ2-7; TCRdb calls TRBD1, which cannot be checked without DNA. The CDR3 consists of 15 residues. Germline V CDR1 and CDR2: MDHEN, SYDVKM. CDR3 in amino acids: CASSFYRGFSYEQYF.

This chain links TRBV5-1 with TRBJ2-4; TCRdb returns TRBD1, unconfirmable since there is no DNA. The CDR3 totals 15 residues. CDR1 SGHRS and CDR2 YFSETQ come from the germline V gene. The CDR3 sequence: CASRQEPLAKNIQYF.

The CDR3 loop reads CASSQDRRFTEAFF. This chain links TRBV4-3 with TRBJ1-1. Per germline, CDR1 LGHNA and CDR2 YSLEER. This CDR3 spans 14 amino acids.

The rearrangement links TRBV12-3 or TRBV12-4 to TRBJ1-3. There are 12 residues in the CDR3. CDR3: CASRLPADTIYF.

The CDR3 spells CASSGSGSTDTQYF. The chain links TRBV11-2 to TRBJ2-3; without DNA, the TCRdb call of TRBD2 cannot be checked. Per the germline V gene, CDR1 is SGHAT and CDR2 is FQNNGV. This CDR3 comprises 14 residues.

The chain combines TRBV28 with TRBJ1-3; there is no DNA to check the TCRdb D call of TRBD1. CDR1 is MDHEN, CDR2 SYDVKM, per germline. The CDR3 runs 16 residues. Here the CDR3 reads CASTPGQGPAGNTIYF.

The chain links TRBV7-2 to TRBJ2-4; TCRdb's D call of TRBD1 is untestable without DNA. CDR3 size: 12 residues. The germline V gene encodes CDR1 SGHTA and CDR2 FQGNSA. This chain's CDR3 is CASSLKGNIQYF.

This chain connects TRBV11-2 to TRBJ1-1; the TCRdb D gene call, TRBD1, has no DNA to confirm it. The V gene's germline CDR1 is SGHAT and CDR2 FQNNGV. CDR3 length: 14 amino acids. The CDR3 sequence is CASSLLRTAAEAFF.

The rearrangement uses TRBV14 and TRBJ1-6; checking the TCRdb D call of TRBD1 is not possible without DNA. The CDR3 is 16 residues long. Germline V gene sequence: CDR1 SGHDN, CDR2 FVKESK. The chain's CDR3 is CASSKEIGRGNSPLHF.

The rearrangement links TRBV5-1 to TRBJ2-1; TCRdb's D call of TRBD2 is untestable without DNA. Germline CDR1 is SGHRS and CDR2 is YFSETQ. CDR3 length equals 18 residues. The CDR3 is CASSLAVGGSPYYNEQFF.

The chain joins TRBV18 to TRBJ1-1; TCRdb names TRBD1, which stays unverified in the absence of DNA. Germline V gene lookup returns CDR1 KGHSH and CDR2 LQKENI. The CDR3 is 15 residues long. CDR3 loop: CASSPGTGTGTEAFF.

V usage is TRBV7-2 and J usage is TRBJ2-3; no DNA is available, so the TRBD2 call from TCRdb remains unchecked. The CDR3 is 17 residues long. From germline, CDR1 is SGHTA and CDR2 FQGNSA. The CDR3 here is CASSPYWTGGSTDTQYF.

This chain connects TRBV7-3 to TRBJ2-3; TCRdb designates TRBD2, a call that cannot be tested without DNA. This CDR3 has 14 amino acids. Germline loops: CDR1 SGHTA, CDR2 FQGTGA. CDR3 amino acids: CASSTAGGTDTQYF.

The chain carries TRBV11-2 and TRBJ2-7; TCRdb's assignment of TRBD2 cannot be checked, as there is no DNA. CDR3 length equals 15 residues. The germline V gene encodes CDR1 SGHAT and CDR2 FQNNGV. CDR3 residues: CASSLDGLLPYEQYF. The whole variable domain, remainder taken from reference TRBV11-2 and TRBJ2-7, is EAGVAQSPRYKIIEKRQSVAFWCNPISGHATLYWYQQILGQGPKLLIQFQNNGVVDDSQLPKDRFSAERLKGVDSTLKIQPAKLEDSAVYLCASSLDGLLPYEQYFGPGTRLTVT.